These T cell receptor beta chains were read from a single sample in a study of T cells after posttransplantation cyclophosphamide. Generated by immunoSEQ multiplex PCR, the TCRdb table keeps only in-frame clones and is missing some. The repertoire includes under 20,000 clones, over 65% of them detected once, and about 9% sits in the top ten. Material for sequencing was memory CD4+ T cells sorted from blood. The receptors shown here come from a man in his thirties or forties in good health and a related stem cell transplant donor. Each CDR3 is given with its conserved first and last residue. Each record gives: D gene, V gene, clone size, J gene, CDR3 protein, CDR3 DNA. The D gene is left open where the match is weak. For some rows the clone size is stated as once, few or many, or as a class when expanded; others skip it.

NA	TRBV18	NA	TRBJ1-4	CASSPPGATNEKLFF	TGTGCCAGCTCACCACCGGGAGCAACTAATGAAAAACTGTTTTTT
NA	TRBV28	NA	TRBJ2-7	CASLGEAKYF	TGTGCCAGCCTAGGGGAAGCTAAGTACTTC
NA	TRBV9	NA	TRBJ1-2	CASSVNRNYGYTF	TGTGCCAGCAGCGTTAACAGGAACTATGGCTACACCTTC
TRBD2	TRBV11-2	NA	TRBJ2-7	CASRTSGGAGEQYF	TGTGCCAGCAGGACTAGCGGGGGGGCGGGGGAGCAGTACTTC
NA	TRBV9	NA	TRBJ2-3	CASSLGAPGADTQYF	TGTGCCAGCAGCCTAGGTGCCCCCGGGGCAGATACGCAGTATTTT
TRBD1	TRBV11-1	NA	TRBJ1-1	CASSPGTGTKNTEAFF	TGTGCCAGCAGCCCGGGGACAGGGACGAAGAACACTGAAGCTTTCTTT
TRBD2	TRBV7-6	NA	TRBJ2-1	CASSLSGGVYNEQFF	TGTGCCAGCAGCCTAAGCGGGGGCGTATACAATGAGCAGTTCTTC
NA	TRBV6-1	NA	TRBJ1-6	CASSETTRTTLHF	TGTGCCAGCAGTGAAACGACGAGGACAACCCTCCACTTT
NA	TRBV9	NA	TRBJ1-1	CASSVDPSSGVRTEAFF	TGTGCCAGCAGCGTAGACCCCTCCTCAGGGGTGAGAACTGAAGCTTTCTTT
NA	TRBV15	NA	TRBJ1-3	CATSSPQRGTIYF	TGTGCCACCAGCAGCCCACAACGTGGCACCATATATTTT
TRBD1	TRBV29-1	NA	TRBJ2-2	CSATRTGDGGELFF	TGCAGCGCCACCCGAACAGGGGATGGCGGGGAGCTGTTTTTT
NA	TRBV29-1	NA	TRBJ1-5	CSVGRQPNQPQHF	TGCAGCGTTGGGCGACAGCCCAATCAGCCCCAGCATTTT
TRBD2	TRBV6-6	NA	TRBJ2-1	CASRDGTSGVDEQFF	TGTGCCAGCAGGGACGGTACTAGCGGGGTCGATGAGCAGTTCTTC
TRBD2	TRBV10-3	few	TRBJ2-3	CAISAISGGLTDTQYF	TGTGCCATCAGTGCTATTAGCGGGGGATTAACAGATACGCAGTATTTT
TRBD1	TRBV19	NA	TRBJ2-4	CASSIPGGSKNIQYF	TGTGCCAGTAGTATTCCAGGGGGCTCCAAAAACATTCAGTACTTC
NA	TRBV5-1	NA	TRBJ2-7	CASTEQAGSIYEQYF	TGCGCCAGTACCGAACAGGCAGGATCAATCTACGAGCAGTACTTC
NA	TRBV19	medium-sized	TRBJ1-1	CASSIGAGQATEAFF	TGTGCCAGTAGTATAGGGGCAGGGCAGGCCACTGAAGCTTTCTTT
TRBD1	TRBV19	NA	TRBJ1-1	CASSMWGPYRGRGSTEAFF	TGTGCCAGTAGTATGTGGGGGCCATACAGGGGGCGGGGGTCCACTGAAGCTTTCTTT